This TCR beta chain stems from a study of cytomegalovirus exposure and HLA in healthy donors. A multiplex PCR was run with 60 Vbeta primers and 13 Jbeta primers. The assay was immunoSEQ multiplex PCR, and TCRdb's table has in-frame clones only and misses some. The table has some 150,000 clones, 75% seen once. Germline lookup yields CDR1 SGDLS and CDR2 YYNGEE. The CDR3 runs to 14 residues. V dropped 2 bases and J dropped 6; count of bases not matched to a gene: 3. This receptor was obtained from a man between 35 and 55 years old in good health and CMV-seronegative. The sample taken for sequencing was PBMCs. V and J are TRBV9 and TRBJ1-4; 8 nucleotides match TRBD1. The DNA for the CDR3 is TGTGCCAGCAGCGTTGACAGGGGCGATGAAAAACTGTTTTTT. Protein: CASSVDRGDEKLFF.